This is a list of T cell receptor beta chains from one sample in a study of blood T cell repertoires in COVID-19. Generated by immunoSEQ multiplex PCR, the TCRdb table keeps only in-frame clones and is missing some. In the table there are hundreds of thousands of clones, roughly nine tenths of which are singletons. Specimen: peripheral blood. The source of these receptors is a woman aged 50 to 60 with COVID-19, enrolled during active disease. The CDR3 runs from the conserved cysteine through the conserved F or W. The D gene is left open where the match is weak.

j_gene: TRBJ2-1; v_gene: TRBV6-6; d_gene: TRBD2; len: 17; CDR3nt: TGTGCCAGCAGTGGATCCCTTTGGGGGGGTGCGGACGGGGAGCAGTTCTTC; CDR3aa: CASSGSLWGGADGEQFF
j_gene: TRBJ1-2; v_gene: TRBV2; d_gene: TRBD1; len: 17; CDR3nt: TGTGCCAGCAGTCTATTTACCGGGACAGGGAATTTGTATGGCTACACCTTC; CDR3aa: CASSLFTGTGNLYGYTF
j_gene: TRBJ1-6; v_gene: TRBV7-3; d_gene: TRBD1; len: 15; CDR3nt: TGTGCCAGCAGCCCCCGGGGGACAGGAGATTCACCCCTCCACTTT; CDR3aa: CASSPRGTGDSPLHF
j_gene: TRBJ2-7; v_gene: TRBV6-5; d_gene: -; len: 14; CDR3nt: TGTGCCAGTGGGGGGAGGGGGACCCCCTACGAGCAGTACTTC; CDR3aa: CASGGRGTPYEQYF
j_gene: TRBJ2-3; v_gene: TRBV30; d_gene: TRBD2; len: 17; CDR3nt: TGTGCCTGGAGTCAATTTGGGACTAGCGGGGGAACAGATACGCAGTATTTT; CDR3aa: CAWSQFGTSGGTDTQYF
j_gene: TRBJ1-2; v_gene: TRBV24-1; d_gene: TRBD1; len: 16; CDR3nt: TGTGCCACCAGTGACCCCCTTGGACAGGGTAACTATGGCTACACCTTC; CDR3aa: CATSDPLGQGNYGYTF
j_gene: TRBJ1-6; v_gene: TRBV28; d_gene: TRBD1; len: 15; CDR3nt: TGTGCCAGCAGCCCTCGGGGACAGGGTAATTCACCCCTCCACTTT; CDR3aa: CASSPRGQGNSPLHF
j_gene: TRBJ1-1; v_gene: TRBV6-5; d_gene: TRBD1; len: 12; CDR3nt: TGTGCCAGCAGTTCGACAGGGCGCGAAGCTTTCTTT; CDR3aa: CASSSTGREAFF
j_gene: TRBJ1-2; v_gene: TRBV7-3; d_gene: TRBD1; len: 14; CDR3nt: TGTGCCAGCAGCCTCCGACAGGGGGCATGGGGCTACACCTTC; CDR3aa: CASSLRQGAWGYTF
j_gene: TRBJ2-6; v_gene: TRBV28; d_gene: -; len: 16; CDR3nt: TGTGCCAGCAGACCCCCGGCGGGCTCTGGGGCCAACGTCCTGACTTTC; CDR3aa: CASRPPAGSGANVLTF
j_gene: TRBJ1-1; v_gene: TRBV6-5; d_gene: TRBD1; len: 13; CDR3nt: TGTGCCAGCAGACGCACAGGGGTGGCTGAAGCTTTCTTT; CDR3aa: CASRRTGVAEAFF
j_gene: TRBJ2-1; v_gene: TRBV6-5; d_gene: TRBD2; len: 16; CDR3nt: TGTGCCAGCAGTTACTCGACTAGCGGGCCCTACAATGAGCAGTTCTTC; CDR3aa: CASSYSTSGPYNEQFF